What follows is one T cell receptor (beta chain) and its context. Measured with immunoSEQ multiplex PCR; TCRdb has only the in-frame clones, and not every one. This sample has under 300,000 clones; under 85% occur once, and the top ten carry under 4.5%. Per the germline V gene, CDR1 is SGHDT and CDR2 is YYEEEE. This CDR3 region has 15 residues. The trim removed 0 bases at V and 0 bases at J, leaving 2 bases unmatched. This specimen comes from a study of blood T cell repertoires in COVID-19. The source of this sequence is a woman in her 40s with active or convalescent COVID-19. The sample taken for sequencing was peripheral blood. This chain joins TRBV5-6 and TRBJ1-1; 7 bases align to TRBD1. CDR3 sequence (DNA): TGTGCCAGCAGCTTGGTGGGACAGATGAACACTGAAGCTTTCTTT. Translation gives CASSLVGQMNTEAFF.